This T cell receptor beta chain was retrieved from a study of T cell responses to AZD1222 COVID-19 vaccine. Study information: Whether given at about 4 or about 12 weeks, second doses were pooled. Study conclusions and caveats: Clonal diversity may have been underestimated in mostly white British donors. Two doses of AZD1222 preceded a rise in Spike-specific TCR breadth and depth.

CDR3 size: 12 residues. Germline V lookup: CDR1 MGHRA, CDR2 YSYEKL. TCRdb's table, derived via immunoSEQ multiplex PCR, lists solely in-frame clones and lacks some. This sample has just under 95,000 clones, with approximately 90% found just once. As regards this clone: Antigen unknown.

The source was peripheral blood, collected on day 0 of AZD1222 vaccination. The TCR comes from an adult in good health. J is TRBJ1-6 and V is TRBV4-1; D is perhaps TRBD1 (5 bases). This CDR3 reads CAAGTGGSPLHF. As DNA, the CDR3 is TGCGCGGCCGGGACGGGAGGATCACCCCTCCACTTT.